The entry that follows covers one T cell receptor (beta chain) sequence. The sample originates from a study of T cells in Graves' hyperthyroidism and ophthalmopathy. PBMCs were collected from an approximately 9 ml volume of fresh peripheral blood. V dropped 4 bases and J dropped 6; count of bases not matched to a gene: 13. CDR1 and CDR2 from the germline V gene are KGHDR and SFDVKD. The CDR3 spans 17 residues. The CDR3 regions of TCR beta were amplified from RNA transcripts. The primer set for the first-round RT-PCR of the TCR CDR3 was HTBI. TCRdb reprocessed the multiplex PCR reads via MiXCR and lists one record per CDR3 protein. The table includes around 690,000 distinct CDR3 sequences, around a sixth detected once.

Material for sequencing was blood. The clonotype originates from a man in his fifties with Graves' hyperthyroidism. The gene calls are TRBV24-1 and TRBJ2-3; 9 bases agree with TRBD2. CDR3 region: CATSDSSRTSVRDTQYF. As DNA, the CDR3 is TGTGCCACCAGTGACTCAAGTCGGACTAGCGTAAGGGATACGCAGTATTTT.